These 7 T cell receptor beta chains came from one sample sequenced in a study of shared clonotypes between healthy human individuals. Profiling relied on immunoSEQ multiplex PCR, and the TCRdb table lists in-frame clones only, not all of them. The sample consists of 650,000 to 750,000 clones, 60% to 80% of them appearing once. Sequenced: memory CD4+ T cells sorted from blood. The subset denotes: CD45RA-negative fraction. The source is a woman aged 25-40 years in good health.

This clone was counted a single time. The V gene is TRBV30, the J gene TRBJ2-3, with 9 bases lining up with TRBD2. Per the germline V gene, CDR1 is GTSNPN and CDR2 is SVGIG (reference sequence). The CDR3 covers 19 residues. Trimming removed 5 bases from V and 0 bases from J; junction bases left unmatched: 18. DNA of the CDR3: TGTGCCTGGTTATTAGCGGCTAGCGGGACAACTTATAGCACAGATACGCAGTATTTT. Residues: CAWLLAASGTTYSTDTQYF.

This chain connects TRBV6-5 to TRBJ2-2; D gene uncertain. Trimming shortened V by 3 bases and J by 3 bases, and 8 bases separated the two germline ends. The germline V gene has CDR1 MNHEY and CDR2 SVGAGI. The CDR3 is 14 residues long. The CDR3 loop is CASSYTMYTGELFF. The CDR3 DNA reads TGTGCCAGCAGTTATACTATGTACACCGGGGAGCTGTTTTTT.

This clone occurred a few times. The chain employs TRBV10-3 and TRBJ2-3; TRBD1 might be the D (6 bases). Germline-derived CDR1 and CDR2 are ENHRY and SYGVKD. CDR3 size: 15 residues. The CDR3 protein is CAIRTAGEISDTQYF. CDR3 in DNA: TGTGCAATACGAACAGCAGGGGAGATCTCAGATACGCAGTATTTT.

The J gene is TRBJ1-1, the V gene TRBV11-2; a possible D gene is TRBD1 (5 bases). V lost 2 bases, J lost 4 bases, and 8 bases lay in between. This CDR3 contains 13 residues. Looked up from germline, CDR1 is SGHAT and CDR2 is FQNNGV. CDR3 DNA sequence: TGTGCCAGCAGCTTAACGGGGGGCACTGAAGCTTTCTTT. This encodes CASSLTGGTEAFF.

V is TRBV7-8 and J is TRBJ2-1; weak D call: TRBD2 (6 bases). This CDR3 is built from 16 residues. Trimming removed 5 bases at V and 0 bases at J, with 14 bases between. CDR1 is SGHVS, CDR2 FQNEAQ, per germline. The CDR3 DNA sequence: TGTGCCAGCAGCGCCAGGAGGGACCCCTCCTACAATGAGCAGTTCTTC. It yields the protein CASSARRDPSYNEQFF.

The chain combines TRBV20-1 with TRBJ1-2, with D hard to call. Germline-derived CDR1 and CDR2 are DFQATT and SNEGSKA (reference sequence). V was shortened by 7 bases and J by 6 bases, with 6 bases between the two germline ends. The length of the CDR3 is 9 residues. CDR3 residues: CSVPDGYTF. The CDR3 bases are TGCAGTGTCCCGGATGGCTACACCTTC.

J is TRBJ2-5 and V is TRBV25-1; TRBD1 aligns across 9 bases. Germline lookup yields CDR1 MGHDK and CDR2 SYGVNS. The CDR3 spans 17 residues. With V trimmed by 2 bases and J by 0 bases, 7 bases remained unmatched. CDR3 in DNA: TGTGCCAGCAGTGAACCCCGGGGACAGGGAAACCAAGAGACCCAGTACTTC. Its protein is CASSEPRGQGNQETQYF.